The clone carrying this T cell receptor beta chain was seen more than once but under ten times. The antigen remains undetermined. This sample was taken from a study of T cell repertoires in cytomegalovirus infection. About the study: Both a matching HLA type and CMV infection were indicated by public TCR beta signatures.

TCRdb passed the reads through MiXCR, listing each CDR3 protein once. The sample lists fewer than 300,000 distinct CDR3 sequences, roughly 23% occurring once. General study results and limits: Dominating the ex vivo response were TCR beta clonotypes that were CMV-specific and HLA-C-restricted. Cumulated frequencies of public TCR beta families served to identify carriers of CMV plus the relevant HLA.

The V end was cut by 9 bases, the J end by 0 bases, with 11 bases between. The length of the CDR3 is 13 residues. Per germline, CDR1 ENHRY and CDR2 SYGVKD. The TCR originated in a human donor in good health (CMV status not recorded). Some clones in this sample may be carry-over from other donors' samples. The chain joins TRBV10-3 to TRBJ1-1; TRBD1 is a possible D gene (6 bases). Sequencing was performed on PBMCs. The CDR3 spells CAIRGTLNTEAFF. The CDR3 bases are TGTGCCATTCGCGGGACACTGAACACTGAAGCTTTCTTT.